This TCR beta chain appears in the sequencing data of a study of shared clonotypes between healthy human individuals. Whole-study results and caveats: Incomplete sequencing of sorted subsets was indicated by rarefaction despite large depth.

Details on this clone: Its target is not known.

Positively selected for CCR7, the CD45RO-negative cells used as naive CD8 cells excluded terminally differentiated effector memory CD45RA+ cells. Repertoires were generated with immunoSEQ multiplex PCR, while TCRdb's copy carries only in-frame clones and drops some. This sample has more than 2 million clones, with about 95% found just once. The CDR3 is made up of 15 amino acids. Looked up from germline, CDR1 is SEHNR and CDR2 is FQNEAQ (reference sequence). V gave up 5 bases and J gave up 2 bases, with 15 bases separating them. The source of this sequence is a young man in good health. Sequencing used naive CD8+ T cells sorted from blood. The chain uses TRBV7-9 and TRBJ2-5; D is possibly TRBD2 (5 bases). For the CDR3, the DNA is TGTGCCAGCAGCCCCCCTCGGGGTTCTCAAGAGACCCAGTACTTC. Translation gives CASSPPRGSQETQYF. Drawing the rest from reference TRBV7-9 and TRBJ2-5, the complete variable domain is DTGVSQNPRHKITKRGQNVTFRCDPISEHNRLYWYRQTLGQGPEFLTYFQNEAQLEKSRLLSDRFSAERPKGSFSTLEIQRTEQGDSAMYLCASSPPRGSQETQYFGPGTRLLVL.